This TCR beta chain was observed in a study of blood T cells in healthy people across ages. The study, taken as a whole, reports: A strong correlation was found between TCR beta diversity and the percentage of naive T cells. Greater diversity and more naive CD4+ cells were seen in long-lived donors than in aged donors.

Primed by a sample-barcoded 5' primer and a J-beta primer mix, a second PCR proceeded for about 6 to 12 cycles. In TCRdb, the 5' RACE reads were re-called with MiXCR into one record per CDR3 protein. The table shows around 1.7 million distinct CDR3 sequences, with about 30% occurring only once. With regard to this clonotype: Its antigen is not known.

Germline V gene sequence: CDR1 SGHRS, CDR2 YFSETQ. Trimming removed 2 bases from V and 0 bases from J; junction bases left unmatched: 4. The CDR3 is made up of 15 amino acids. Peripheral blood was drawn, about 9.1 milliliters per donor. The chain has TRBV5-1 and TRBJ2-5, with 7 bases matching TRBD1. This receptor was taken from a woman younger than 45 in good health. The sequencing sample was made of blood. The CDR3 is CASSFLTGNQETQYF. The DNA for the CDR3 is TGCGCCAGCAGCTTTCTGACAGGGAACCAAGAGACCCAGTACTTC.